The next 17 T cell receptor beta chains were all read from a single sample in a study of preoperative IRX-2 immunotherapy in early breast cancer. Regarding treatment: preoperative locoregional IRX-2 cytokine immunotherapy. Sequencing was performed with immunoSEQ multiplex PCR; in TCRdb, only in-frame clones are kept and a portion is missing. The profile covers 25,000 to 30,000 clones, with approximately 80% appearing a single time and about 3.2% taken by the ten largest. The sample was gathered from a patient treated with IRX-2 immunotherapy. Receptor source: a human donor with breast cancer.

V usage is TRBV7-1 and J usage is TRBJ2-7, with D possibly being TRBD1 or TRBD2 (5 bases each). TRBV7-1 belongs to the ORF category, with a function that is uncertain. CDR3 size: 13 residues. Trimming pared 5 bases from V and 2 bases from J, leaving 10 bases between. CDR3 protein: CASSLSGPYEQYF. The CDR3 DNA follows: TGTGCCAGCAGCCTCTCGGGGCCCTACGAGCAGTACTTC.

The table lists this clone with a few counts. The V gene is TRBV6-8, the J gene TRBJ1-4; weak D call: TRBD1 (6 bases). Trimming removed 5 bases at V and 7 bases at J, with 14 bases between. This CDR3 has 14 amino acids. Germline assignment: CDR1 MNHGY and CDR2 SAAAGT. The CDR3 coding sequence is TGTGCCAGCAGTGCGACCAGGGGAACTGAAAAACTGTTTTTT. Protein: CASSATRGTEKLFF.

V is TRBV11-3 and J is TRBJ1-2, with 7 bases fitting TRBD1. V shed 2 bases, J shed 2 bases, and the junction held 2 bases outside the gene matches. The CDR3 extends over 14 amino acids. Per the germline V gene, CDR1 is SGHNT and CDR2 is YENEEA. The CDR3 here is CASSLSGQNYGYTF. CDR3 coding DNA: TGTGCCAGCAGCTTATCGGGACAGAACTATGGCTACACCTTC.

This clone has only a few counts. The V call is TRBV19, the J call TRBJ2-7, with 8 bases that match TRBD1. V was pared by 1 base and J by 7 bases, with 9 bases of the junction left unmatched. Germline V gene data show CDR1 as LNHDA and CDR2 as SQIVND (reference sequence). This CDR3 is 15 amino acids long. CDR3 nucleotides: TGTGCCAGTAGTATAGTTCGGACAGGGTCCCGGGAGCAGTACTTC. Residues: CASSIVRTGSREQYF.

The chain is built from TRBV5-1 and TRBJ2-7; tentative D call: TRBD1 (6 bases). V was shortened by 4 bases and J by 9 bases, with 29 bases between the two germline ends. This CDR3 is built from 17 residues. In germline, CDR1 is SGHRS, CDR2 YFSETQ. The CDR3, as DNA: TGCGCCAGCAGCGGCGAACAGGGAGATGGGTTGGATGTCGTGCAGTACTTC. Residues: CASSGEQGDGLDVVQYF. Full variable domain (remainder filled in from reference TRBV5-1 and TRBJ2-7): KAGVTQTPRYLIKTRGQQVTLSCSPISGHRSVSWYQQTPGQGLQFLFEYFSETQRNKGNFPGRFSGRQFSNSRSEMNVSTLELGDSALYLCASSGEQGDGLDVVQYFGPGTRLTVT.

The gene calls are TRBV4-1 and TRBJ2-1; D not resolved. CDR1 and CDR2 from the germline V gene are MGHRA and YSYEKL. This CDR3 contains 12 residues. The V end lost 1 base, the J end lost 7 bases, and 5 bases lay between the germline ends. The CDR3 DNA is TGCGCCAGCAGCCAAGTAGGGAATGAGCAGTTCTTC. Translated: CASSQVGNEQFF.

The J gene is TRBJ1-5, the V gene TRBV11-3; D is ambiguous. The length of the CDR3 is 14 residues. CDR1 is SGHNT and CDR2 is YENEEA in the germline V gene. The V and J ends lost 5 bases and 2 bases respectively, with 10 bases between them. The CDR3 loop is CASSPEVGNQPQHF. In nucleotides, the CDR3 is TGTGCCAGCAGCCCCGAGGTAGGCAATCAGCCCCAGCATTTT. Full variable domain (missing parts from reference TRBV11-3 and TRBJ1-5): EAGVVQSPRYKIIEKKQPVAFWCNPISGHNTLYWYLQNLGQGPELLIRYENEEAVDDSQLPKDRFSAERLKGVDSTLKIQPAELGDSAVYLCASSPEVGNQPQHFGDGTRLSIL.

CDR3 DNA sequence: TGCGCCAGCAACGACAGGGGGTACAATGAGCAGTTCTTC. Translating gives CASNDRGYNEQFF. V and J are TRBV23-1 and TRBJ2-1, with 9 bases matching TRBD1. TRBV23-1 is assigned to the ORF class and has an uncertain function. V was pared by 7 bases and J by 4 bases, with 2 bases of the junction left unmatched. CDR3 size: 13 residues.

The chain couples TRBV11-3 to TRBJ1-5, with D hard to call. The germline V gene encodes CDR1 SGHNT and CDR2 YENEEA. The CDR3 covers 16 residues. Trimming removed 5 bases from V and 0 bases from J, with 14 bases in between. The CDR3 nucleotides are TGTGCCAGCAGCACCAATGGACCATATAGCAATCAGCCCCAGCATTTT. It translates to CASSTNGPYSNQPQHF.

This chain connects TRBV11-3 to TRBJ2-6; D might be TRBD1 (5 bases). Germline-derived CDR1 and CDR2 are SGHNT and YENEEA. The CDR3 sequence is 14 residues long. V lost 5 bases and J lost 2, with 7 bases in between. CDR3 DNA: TGTGCCAGCAGCCTCAGGGCTGGGGCCAACGTCCTGACTTTC. The encoded protein is CASSLRAGANVLTF.

The chain employs TRBV11-3 and TRBJ2-6; possible D gene TRBD2, 6 bases. Germline CDR1 and CDR2: SGHNT and YENEEA. The V end lost 4 bases, the J end lost 2 bases, and 12 bases lay between the germline ends. This CDR3 has 16 residues. The CDR3 here is CASSSGPGAGANVLTF. In DNA, the CDR3 is TGTGCCAGCAGCTCGGGGCCGGGGGCTGGGGCCAACGTCCTGACTTTC. Looking up the rest from reference TRBV11-3 and TRBJ2-6 gives the full variable domain: EAGVVQSPRYKIIEKKQPVAFWCNPISGHNTLYWYLQNLGQGPELLIRYENEEAVDDSQLPKDRFSAERLKGVDSTLKIQPAELGDSAVYLCASSSGPGAGANVLTFGAGSRLTVL.

The gene calls are TRBV1 and TRBJ1-1. TRBV1 is listed as a pseudogene. The CDR3 covers 13 residues. CDR3 nucleotide sequence: TGCGCCAGCAGCCAAGATGAGAACACTGAAGCTTTCTTT. Amino acid sequence: CASSQDENTEAFF.

This clone was seen once. This chain connects TRBV6-8 to TRBJ2-2; 11 bases match TRBD2. Per the germline V gene, CDR1 is MNHGY and CDR2 is SAAAGT. Trimming at V came to 7 bases and at J to 6 bases, leaving 10 bases not matched to a gene. CDR3 length: 16 amino acids. This CDR3 is CASTQNPSGRSGELFF. CDR3 DNA: TGTGCCAGCACCCAGAACCCTAGCGGGAGGTCCGGGGAGCTGTTTTTT.

The chain uses TRBV6-8 and TRBJ2-3; D is unresolved. This CDR3 comprises 14 residues. Germline CDR1 and CDR2: MNHGY and SAAAGT. Trimming removed 8 bases at V and 0 bases at J, with 12 bases between. The DNA of the CDR3 is TGTGCCAGCGGGGTTAGCCGGAGCACAGATACGCAGTATTTT. Protein sequence: CASGVSRSTDTQYF.

The CDR3 spells CASSRPSHASSTDTQYF. As DNA, the CDR3 is TGTGCCAGCAGTCGACCAAGCCATGCCAGTAGCACAGATACGCAGTATTTT. The chain joins TRBV6-8 to TRBJ2-3; D remains unclear. The CDR3 loop spans 17 amino acids. Germline CDR1 reads MNHGY; CDR2 reads SAAAGT. Trimming cost V 5 bases and J 0 bases, with 18 bases left between them.

The J gene is TRBJ1-1, the V gene TRBV6-8; D ambiguous. Looked up from germline, CDR1 is MNHGY and CDR2 is SAAAGT. V was shortened by 7 bases and J by 14 bases, with 23 bases between the two germline ends. The CDR3 has 13 amino acids. CDR3 sequence: CASTLGRNRGEFF. The CDR3 coding sequence is TGTGCCAGCACCTTAGGGAGGAATCGCGGGGAATTCTTT.

This chain links TRBV19 with TRBJ2-1; D not certain. The CDR3 length is 13 residues. Trimming left V 2 bases short and J 5 bases short, with 7 bases between. Looked up from germline, CDR1 is LNHDA and CDR2 is SQIVND (reference sequence). CDR3 nucleotide sequence: TGTGCCAGTAGTATATTGCGCCACAATGAGCAGTTCTTC. It translates to CASSILRHNEQFF. The full variable domain, completed using reference TRBV19 and TRBJ2-1, is DGGITQSPKYLFRKEGQNVTLSCEQNLNHDAMYWYRQDPGQGLRLIYYSQIVNDFQKGDIAEGYSVSREKKESFPLTVTSAQKNPTAFYLCASSILRHNEQFFGPGTRLTVL.